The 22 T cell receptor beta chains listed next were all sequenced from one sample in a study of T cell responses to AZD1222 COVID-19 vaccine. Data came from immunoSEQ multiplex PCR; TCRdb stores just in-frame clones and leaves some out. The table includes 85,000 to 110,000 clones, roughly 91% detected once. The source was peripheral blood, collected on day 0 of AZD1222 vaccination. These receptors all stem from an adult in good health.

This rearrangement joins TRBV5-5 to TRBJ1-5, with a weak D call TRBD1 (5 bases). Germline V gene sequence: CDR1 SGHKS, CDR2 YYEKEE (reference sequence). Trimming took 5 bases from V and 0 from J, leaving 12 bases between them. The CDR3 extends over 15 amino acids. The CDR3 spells CASSPGGGSNQPQHF. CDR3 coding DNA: TGTGCCAGCAGTCCCGGGGGGGGTAGCAATCAGCCCCAGCATTTT.

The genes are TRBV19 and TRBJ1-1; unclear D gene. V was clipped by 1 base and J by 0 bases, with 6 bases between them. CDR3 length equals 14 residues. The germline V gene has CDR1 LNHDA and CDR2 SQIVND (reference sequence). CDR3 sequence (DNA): TGTGCCAGTAGTATAGCGGGAATGAACACTGAAGCTTTCTTT. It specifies CASSIAGMNTEAFF. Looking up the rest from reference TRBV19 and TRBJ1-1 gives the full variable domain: DGGITQSPKYLFRKEGQNVTLSCEQNLNHDAMYWYRQDPGQGLRLIYYSQIVNDFQKGDIAEGYSVSREKKESFPLTVTSAQKNPTAFYLCASSIAGMNTEAFFGQGTRLTVV.

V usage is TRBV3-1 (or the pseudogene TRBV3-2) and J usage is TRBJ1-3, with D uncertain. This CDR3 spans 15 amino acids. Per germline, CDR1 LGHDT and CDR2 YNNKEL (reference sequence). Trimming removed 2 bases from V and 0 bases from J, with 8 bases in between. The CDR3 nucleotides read TGTGCCAGCAGCCAACGGTACACCTCTGGAAACACCATATATTTT. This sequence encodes CASSQRYTSGNTIYF.

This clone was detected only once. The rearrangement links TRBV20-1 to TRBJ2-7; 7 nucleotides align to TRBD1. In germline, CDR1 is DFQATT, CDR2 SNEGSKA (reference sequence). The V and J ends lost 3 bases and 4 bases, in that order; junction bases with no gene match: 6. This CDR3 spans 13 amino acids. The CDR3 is CSASDDRDYEQYF. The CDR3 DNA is TGCAGTGCTAGTGACGACAGGGATTACGAGCAGTACTTC.

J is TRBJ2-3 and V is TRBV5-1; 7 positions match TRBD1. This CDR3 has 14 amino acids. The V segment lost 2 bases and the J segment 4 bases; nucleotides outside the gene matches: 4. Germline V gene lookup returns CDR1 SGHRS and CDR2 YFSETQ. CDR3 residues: CASSLQGFADTQYF. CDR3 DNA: TGCGCCAGCAGCTTACAGGGGTTCGCAGATACGCAGTATTTT.

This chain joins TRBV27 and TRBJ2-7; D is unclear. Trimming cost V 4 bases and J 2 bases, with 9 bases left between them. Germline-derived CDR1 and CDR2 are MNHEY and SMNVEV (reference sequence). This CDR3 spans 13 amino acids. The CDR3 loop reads CASSSHNTYEQYF. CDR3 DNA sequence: TGTGCCAGCAGTTCTCACAACACCTACGAGCAGTACTTC.

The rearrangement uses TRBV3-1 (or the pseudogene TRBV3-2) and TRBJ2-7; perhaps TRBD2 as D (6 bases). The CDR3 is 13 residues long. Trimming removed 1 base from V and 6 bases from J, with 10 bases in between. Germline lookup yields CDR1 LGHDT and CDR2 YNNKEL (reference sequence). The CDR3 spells CASSQGGGTEQYF. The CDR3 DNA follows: TGTGCCAGCAGCCAAGGCGGAGGGACCGAGCAGTACTTC.

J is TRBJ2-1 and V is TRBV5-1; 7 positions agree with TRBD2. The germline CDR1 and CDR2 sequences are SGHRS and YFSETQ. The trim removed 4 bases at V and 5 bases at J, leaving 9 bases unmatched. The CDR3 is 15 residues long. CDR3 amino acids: CASSPGGGRDNEQFF. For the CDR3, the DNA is TGCGCCAGCAGCCCGGGTGGTGGGAGGGACAATGAGCAGTTCTTC.

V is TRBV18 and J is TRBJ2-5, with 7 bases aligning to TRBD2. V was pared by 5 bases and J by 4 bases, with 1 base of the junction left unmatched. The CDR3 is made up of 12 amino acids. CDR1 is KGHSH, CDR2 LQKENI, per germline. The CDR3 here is CASSREGETQYF. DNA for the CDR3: TGTGCCAGCTCAAGGGAGGGAGAGACCCAGTACTTC.

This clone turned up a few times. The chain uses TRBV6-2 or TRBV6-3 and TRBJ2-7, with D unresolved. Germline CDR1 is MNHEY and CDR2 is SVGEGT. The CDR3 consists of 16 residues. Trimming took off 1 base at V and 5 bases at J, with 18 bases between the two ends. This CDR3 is CASSYFGQDPRNEQYF. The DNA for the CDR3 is TGTGCCAGCAGTTACTTCGGGCAGGACCCTCGGAACGAGCAGTACTTC.

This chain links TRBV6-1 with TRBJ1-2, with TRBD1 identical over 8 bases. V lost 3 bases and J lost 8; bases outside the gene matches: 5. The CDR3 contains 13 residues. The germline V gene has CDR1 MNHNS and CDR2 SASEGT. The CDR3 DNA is TGTGCCAGCAGTGAGGGACAGGAAAAGGGCTACACCTTC. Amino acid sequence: CASSEGQEKGYTF.

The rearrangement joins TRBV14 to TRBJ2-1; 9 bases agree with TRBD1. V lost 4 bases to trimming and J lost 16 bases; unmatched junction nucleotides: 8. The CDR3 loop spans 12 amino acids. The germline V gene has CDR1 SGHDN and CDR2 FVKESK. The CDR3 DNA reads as TGTGCCAGCAGCCCCGGGACAGGGTCCATATTCTTC. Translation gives CASSPGTGSIFF. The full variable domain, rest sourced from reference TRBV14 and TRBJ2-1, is EAGVTQFPSHSVIEKGQTVTLRCDPISGHDNLYWYRRVMGKEIKFLLHFVKESKQDESGMPNNRFLAERTGGTYSTLKVQPAELEDSGVYFCASSPGTGSIFFGPGTRLTVL.

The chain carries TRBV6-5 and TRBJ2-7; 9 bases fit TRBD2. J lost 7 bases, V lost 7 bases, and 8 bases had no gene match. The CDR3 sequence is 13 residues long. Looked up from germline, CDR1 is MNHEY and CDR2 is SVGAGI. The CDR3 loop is CASTRAGGGEQYF. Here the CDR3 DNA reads TGTGCCAGCACGAGAGCGGGAGGTGGGGAGCAGTACTTC.

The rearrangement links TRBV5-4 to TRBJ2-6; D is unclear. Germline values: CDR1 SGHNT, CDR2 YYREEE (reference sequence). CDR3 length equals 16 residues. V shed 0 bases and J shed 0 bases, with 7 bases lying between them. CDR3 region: CASSLGYISGANVLTF. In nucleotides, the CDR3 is TGTGCCAGCAGCTTGGGCTACATCTCTGGGGCCAACGTCCTGACTTTC.

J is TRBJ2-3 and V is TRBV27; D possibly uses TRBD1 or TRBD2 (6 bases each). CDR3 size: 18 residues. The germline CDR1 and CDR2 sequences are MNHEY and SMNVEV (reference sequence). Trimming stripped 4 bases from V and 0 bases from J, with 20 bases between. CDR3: CASSSTGLGTSSTDTQYF. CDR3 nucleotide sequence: TGTGCCAGCAGTTCAACAGGGCTGGGGACTTCCAGCACAGATACGCAGTATTTT.

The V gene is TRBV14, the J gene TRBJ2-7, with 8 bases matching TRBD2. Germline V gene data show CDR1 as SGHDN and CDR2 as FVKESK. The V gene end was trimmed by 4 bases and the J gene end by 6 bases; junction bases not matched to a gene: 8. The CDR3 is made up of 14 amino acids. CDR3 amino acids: CASSLSGTRGEQYF. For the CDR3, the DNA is TGTGCCAGCAGCCTGTCCGGGACTAGAGGCGAGCAGTACTTC.

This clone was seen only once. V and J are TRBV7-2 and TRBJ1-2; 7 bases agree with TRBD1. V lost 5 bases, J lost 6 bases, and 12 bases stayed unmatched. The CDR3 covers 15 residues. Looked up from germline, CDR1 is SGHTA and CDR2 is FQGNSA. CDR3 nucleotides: TGTGCCAGCAGCCAACGACAGGGCTCCAAGGATGGCTACACCTTC. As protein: CASSQRQGSKDGYTF.

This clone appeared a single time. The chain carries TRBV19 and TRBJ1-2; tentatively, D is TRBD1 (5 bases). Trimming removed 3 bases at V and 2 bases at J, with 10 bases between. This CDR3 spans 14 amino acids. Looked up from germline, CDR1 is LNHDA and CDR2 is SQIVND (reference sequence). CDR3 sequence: CASSMREGNYGYTF. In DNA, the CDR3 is TGTGCCAGTAGTATGAGGGAGGGGAACTATGGCTACACCTTC.

CDR3 protein: CASSFPGTSGSRVTDTQYF. The CDR3 DNA follows: TGTGCCAGCAGCTTCCCAGGGACTAGCGGGAGCAGGGTTACAGATACGCAGTATTTT. This chain connects TRBV7-2 to TRBJ2-3, with TRBD2 matching over 14 bases. The CDR3 has 19 amino acids. The J segment lost 3 bases and the V segment lost 3 bases, leaving 11 bases of the junction unmatched. Germline V lookup: CDR1 SGHTA, CDR2 FQGNSA.

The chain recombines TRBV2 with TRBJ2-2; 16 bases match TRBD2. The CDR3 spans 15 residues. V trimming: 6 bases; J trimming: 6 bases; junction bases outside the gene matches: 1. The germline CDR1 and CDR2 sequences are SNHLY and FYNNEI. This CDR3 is CASRGLAGGAGELFF. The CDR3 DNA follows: TGTGCCAGCAGGGGACTAGCGGGAGGGGCCGGGGAGCTGTTTTTT.

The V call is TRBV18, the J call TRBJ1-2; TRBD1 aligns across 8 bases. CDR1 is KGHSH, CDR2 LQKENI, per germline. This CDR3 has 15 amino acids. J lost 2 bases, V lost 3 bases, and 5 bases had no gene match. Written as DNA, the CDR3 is TGTGCCAGCTCACCGGGGACAGGAGCCAACTATGGCTACACCTTC. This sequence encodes CASSPGTGANYGYTF.

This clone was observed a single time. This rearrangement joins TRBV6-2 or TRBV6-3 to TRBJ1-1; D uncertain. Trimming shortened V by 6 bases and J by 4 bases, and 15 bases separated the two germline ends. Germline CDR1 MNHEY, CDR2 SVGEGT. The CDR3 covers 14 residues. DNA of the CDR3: TGTGCCAGCAGCTCTTCATTGTTGGGCACTGAAGCTTTCTTT. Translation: CASSSSLLGTEAFF.